This entry is about one T cell receptor beta chain. What it binds is not known. The source of the sample is a study of metastatic and nonmetastatic thyroid tumors. Across the whole study: Repertoire data that came from the blood and tumor or nodule tissue of malignant and benign thyroid patients were compared. General study findings and limits: For both blood and tumor, malignant thyroid tumors reportedly showed significantly higher TCR beta diversity than benign nodules did.

Authors' methods: The distant-metastasis classifier for papillary thyroid cancer was built from CDR3 differences across clinicopathological groups. Using MiXCR, TCRdb re-called clones from the PCR reads. The V and J calls here are based on TCRdb, not the publication. The sample consists of under 35,000 clones, over 20% of them appearing once. No patient had received any treatment before thyroid surgery. The CDR3 covers 15 residues. Germline-derived CDR1 and CDR2 are MNHNY and SVGAGI (reference sequence). V lost 2 bases to trimming and J lost 6 bases, with 13 bases between them. V usage is TRBV6-6 and J usage is TRBJ2-2; D is perhaps TRBD2 (5 bases). Sequencing was performed on blood. This sequence originates from a female donor with papillary thyroid cancer or a benign thyroid nodule (not recorded which). Some clones in this sample may be carry-over from other donors' samples. Here the CDR3 DNA reads TGTGCCAGCAGTTACCTGCCCGGGGTGGCCGGGGAGCTGTTTTTT. Protein sequence: CASSYLPGVAGELFF.